These T cell receptor beta chains were read from a single sample in a study of blood T cell repertoires in COVID-19. Some clones are missing from TCRdb's copy, which holds only in-frame ones; the method was immunoSEQ multiplex PCR. The top ten hold just over 2.5% of the sample, which has some 220,000 clones, 88% seen once. The specimen was PBMCs or T cells enriched from blood (not recorded which). Receptor source: a woman younger than 45 who had recovered from COVID-19. CDR3s include the opening cysteine and the closing phenylalanine or tryptophan. The D gene is left open where the match is weak. Clone size is given for some rows only: seen once, a few or many times, or a class if the clone is expanded.

D gene | clone size | J gene | V gene | CDR3 protein | CDR3 DNA
TRBD1 | NA | TRBJ2-6 | TRBV5-1 | CASSPGQGFGANVLTF | TGCGCCAGCAGCCCGGGACAGGGGTTTGGGGCCAACGTCCTGACTTTC
NA | NA | TRBJ1-6 | TRBV5-4 | CASSRTATSSYNSPLHF | TGTGCCAGCAGTCGGACCGCCACTAGCTCCTATAATTCACCCCTCCACTTT
TRBD1 | NA | TRBJ2-7 | TRBV7-2 | CASSPRDSQVEQYF | TGTGCCAGCAGCCCACGGGACAGCCAGGTGGAGCAGTACTTC
NA | NA | TRBJ1-2 | TRBV3-1/TRBV3-2 | CASSQDLGAGYGYTF | TGTGCCAGCAGCCAAGATCTGGGGGCGGGCTATGGCTACACCTTC
NA | NA | TRBJ2-7 | TRBV4-3 | CASSQDRLGGYEQYF | TGCGCCAGCAGCCAAGATCGATTAGGGGGCTACGAGCAGTACTTC
NA | NA | TRBJ1-1 | TRBV11-3 | CASSLGQGNTEAFF | TGTGCCAGCAGCTTAGGTCAGGGGAACACTGAAGCTTTCTTT
NA | NA | TRBJ1-1 | TRBV6-1 | CASSEADDRPSMNTEAFF | TGTGCCAGCAGTGAAGCGGATGACAGGCCCTCTATGAACACTGAAGCTTTCTTT
NA | NA | TRBJ1-4 | TRBV6-5 | CASSYRTTTNEKLFF | TGTGCCAGCAGTTACAGGACAACAACTAATGAAAAACTGTTTTTT
NA | NA | TRBJ1-1 | TRBV10-3 | CAVKTAPGTEAFF | TGTGCCGTCAAAACGGCGCCGGGGACTGAAGCTTTCTTT
NA | NA | TRBJ2-3 | TRBV5-6 | CASSLGWGGTDTQYF | TGTGCCAGCAGCTTGGGGTGGGGAGGTACAGATACGCAGTATTTT
TRBD1 | NA | TRBJ1-5 | TRBV3-1/TRBV3-2 | CASSAPGGLRQPQHF | TGTGCCAGCAGCGCGCCAGGGGGGCTGAGGCAGCCCCAGCATTTT
TRBD1 | few | TRBJ1-1 | TRBV5-5 | CASSPAGQRNTEAFF | TGTGCCAGCAGCCCCGCGGGACAGAGGAACACTGAAGCTTTCTTT
NA | many | TRBJ2-3 | TRBV6-2/TRBV6-3 | CASSYGGPTDTQYF | TGTGCCAGCAGTTATGGCGGTCCCACAGATACGCAGTATTTT
TRBD1 | NA | TRBJ2-2 | TRBV10-3 | CAISQQGPNTGELFF | TGTGCCATCAGTCAACAGGGGCCCAACACCGGGGAGCTGTTTTTT
TRBD1 | NA | TRBJ2-5 | TRBV4-1 | CASSRSQGASETQYF | TGCGCCAGCAGCCGAAGTCAGGGGGCGTCAGAGACCCAGTACTTC
NA | few | TRBJ1-2 | TRBV5-6 | CASSVAGPGYGYTF | TGTGCCAGCAGCGTCGCAGGGCCGGGCTATGGCTACACCTTC
TRBD1 | NA | TRBJ1-2 | TRBV11-2 | CASSSTGTGGYGYTF | TGTGCCAGCAGCTCGACCGGGACAGGGGGCTATGGCTACACCTTC
NA | NA | TRBJ2-3 | TRBV7-2 | CASSLLASSPDTQYF | TGTGCCAGCAGCTTACTAGCGTCTTCCCCAGATACGCAGTATTTT
TRBD1 | NA | TRBJ2-5 | TRBV5-4 | CASSLGDLGGIEETQYF | TGTGCCAGCAGCTTGGGTGACTTAGGGGGCATCGAAGAGACCCAGTACTTC
TRBD2 | NA | TRBJ2-5 | TRBV29-1 | CSVGGGFETQYF | TGCAGCGTTGGCGGGGGATTTGAGACCCAGTACTTC